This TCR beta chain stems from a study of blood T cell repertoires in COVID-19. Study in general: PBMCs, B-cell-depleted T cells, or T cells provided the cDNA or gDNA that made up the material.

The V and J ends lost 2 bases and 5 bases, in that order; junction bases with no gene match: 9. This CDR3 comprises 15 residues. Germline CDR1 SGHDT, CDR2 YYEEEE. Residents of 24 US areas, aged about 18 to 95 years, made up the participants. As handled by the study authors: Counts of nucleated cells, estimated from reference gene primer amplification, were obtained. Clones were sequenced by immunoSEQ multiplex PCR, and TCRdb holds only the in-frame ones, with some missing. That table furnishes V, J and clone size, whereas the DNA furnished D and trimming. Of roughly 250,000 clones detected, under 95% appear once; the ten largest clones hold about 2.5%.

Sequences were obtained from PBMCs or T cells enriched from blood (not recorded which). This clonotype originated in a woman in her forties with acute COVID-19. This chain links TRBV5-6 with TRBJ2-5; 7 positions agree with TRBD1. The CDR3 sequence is CASSFGDRRRETQYF. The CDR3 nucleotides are TGTGCCAGCAGCTTCGGGGACAGAAGAAGGGAGACCCAGTACTTC.